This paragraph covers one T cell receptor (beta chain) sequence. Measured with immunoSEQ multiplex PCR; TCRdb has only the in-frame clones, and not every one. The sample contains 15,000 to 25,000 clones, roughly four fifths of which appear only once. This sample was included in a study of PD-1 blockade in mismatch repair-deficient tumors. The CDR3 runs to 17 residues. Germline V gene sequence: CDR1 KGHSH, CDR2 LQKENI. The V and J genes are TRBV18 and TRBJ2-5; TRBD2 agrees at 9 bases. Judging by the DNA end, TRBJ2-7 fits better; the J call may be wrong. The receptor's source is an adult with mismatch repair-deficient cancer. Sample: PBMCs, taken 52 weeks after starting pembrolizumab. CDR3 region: CASSPGSSGSSYYEQYF. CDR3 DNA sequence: TGTGCCAGCTCACCAGGGAGTAGCGGGAGTAGTTACTACGAGCAGTACTTC.